This record looks at one T cell receptor beta chain sequence and its context. Its matching antigen is unknown. This sample was taken from a study of T cell repertoires in cytomegalovirus infection. At the level of the study: Recently identified HLA-C-restricted CMV epitopes were among the peptides used.

TCRdb analysed the reads with MiXCR anew, one entry per CDR3 protein. Of 900,000 to 950,000 distinct CDR3 sequences in the sample, roughly 30% are singletons; the top ten hold about 14%. Broader study findings: CMV-specific HLA-C-restricted TCR beta clonotypes dominated the ex vivo response.

The sequence came from a human donor in good health (CMV status not recorded). Some clones in this sample may be carry-over from other donors' samples. Sequencing used cultured CD8+ T cells from PBMCs, obtained from culture after CMV antigen stimulation.

The CDR3 bases are TGCGCCAGCCAGGCGGGGGGCTACAATGAGCAGTTCTTC. It is translated as CASQAGGYNEQFF. The chain has TRBV5-1 and TRBJ2-1; the match to TRBD2 covers 8 bases. With 7 bases clipped from V and 3 bases from J, the junction kept 3 bases outside the gene matches. This CDR3 spans 13 amino acids. CDR1 is SGHRS and CDR2 is YFSETQ in the germline V gene.